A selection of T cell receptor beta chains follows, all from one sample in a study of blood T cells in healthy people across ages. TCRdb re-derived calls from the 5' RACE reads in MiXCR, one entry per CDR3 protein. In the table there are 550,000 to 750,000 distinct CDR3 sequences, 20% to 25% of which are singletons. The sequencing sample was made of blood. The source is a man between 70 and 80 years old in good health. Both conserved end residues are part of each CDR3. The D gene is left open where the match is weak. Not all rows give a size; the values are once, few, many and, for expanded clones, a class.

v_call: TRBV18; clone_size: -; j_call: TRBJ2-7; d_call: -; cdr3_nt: TGTGCCAGCTCACCAGTCTCCGGGACAAGCTACGAGCAGTACTTC; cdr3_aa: CASSPVSGTSYEQYF
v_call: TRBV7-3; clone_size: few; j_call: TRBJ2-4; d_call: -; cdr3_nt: TGTGCGAGTCGCAAAAACATTCAGTACTTC; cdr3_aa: CASRKNIQYF
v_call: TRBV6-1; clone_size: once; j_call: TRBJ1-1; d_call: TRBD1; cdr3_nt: TGTGCCAGCAGTGGGGGACAGGTGGACCACCCTGAAGCTTTCTTT; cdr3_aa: CASSGGQVDHPEAFF
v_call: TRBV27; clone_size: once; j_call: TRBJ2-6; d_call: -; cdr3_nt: TGTGCCAGCAGCCTGGGCGGCTCTGAGGCCAACGTCCTGACTTTC; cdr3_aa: CASSLGGSEANVLTF
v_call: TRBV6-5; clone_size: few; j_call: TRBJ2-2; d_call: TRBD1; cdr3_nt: TGTGCCAGCAGTAGGGACAGGGTTACCGGGGAGCTGTTTTTT; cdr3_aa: CASSRDRVTGELFF
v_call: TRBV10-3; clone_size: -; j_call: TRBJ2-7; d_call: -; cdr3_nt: TGTGCCATCACTTCGGAATTCGAGCAGTACTTC; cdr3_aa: CAITSEFEQYF
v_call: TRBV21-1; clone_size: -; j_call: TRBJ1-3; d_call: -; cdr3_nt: TGTGCCAGCAGCCAAGCAAGGGTCTCCGGAAACACCATATATTTT; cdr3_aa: CASSQARVSGNTIYF
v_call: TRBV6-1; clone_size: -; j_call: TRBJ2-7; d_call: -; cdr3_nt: TGTGCCAGCAGGAGGACAGCCGAAGGGGCCCAGTACTTC; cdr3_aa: CASRRTAEGAQYF
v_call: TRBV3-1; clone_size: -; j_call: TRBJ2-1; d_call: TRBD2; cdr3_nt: TGTGCCAGCAGCGAAGCGGGGAGCTCCTACAATGAGCAGTTCTTC; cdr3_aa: CASSEAGSSYNEQFF
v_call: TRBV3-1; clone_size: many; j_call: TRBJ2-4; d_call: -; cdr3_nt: TGTGCCAGCAGCCAAGACGCCAAAAACATTCAGTACTTC; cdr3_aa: CASSQDAKNIQYF
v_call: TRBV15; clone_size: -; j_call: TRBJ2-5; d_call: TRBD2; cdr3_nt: TGTGCCACCAGCAAAGCGGGAGGCCGGGAGACCCAGTACTTC; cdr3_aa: CATSKAGGRETQYF
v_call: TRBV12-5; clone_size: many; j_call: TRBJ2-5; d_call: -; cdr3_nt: TGTGCTAGTGGTGTAGCAGGGCGGGAGACCCAGTACTTC; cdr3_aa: CASGVAGRETQYF
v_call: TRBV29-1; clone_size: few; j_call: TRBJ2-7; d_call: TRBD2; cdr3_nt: TGCAGCGTTGCGAGCGGGAGCGAGCAGTACTTC; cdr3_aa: CSVASGSEQYF
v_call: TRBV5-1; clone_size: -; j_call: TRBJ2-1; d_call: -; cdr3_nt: TGCGCCAGCAGCCCAGGCGGGACGTCAGTCAATGAGCAGTTCTTC; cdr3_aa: CASSPGGTSVNEQFF
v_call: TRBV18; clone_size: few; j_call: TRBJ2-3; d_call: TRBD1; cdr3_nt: TGTGCCAGCTCAACGCTAATGGGGACAGGAGACACAGATACGCAGTATTTT; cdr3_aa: CASSTLMGTGDTDTQYF
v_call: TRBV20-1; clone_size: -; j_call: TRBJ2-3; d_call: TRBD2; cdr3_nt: TGCAGTGCTCTGACTAGCGGGAGTAGGGATACGCAGTATTTT; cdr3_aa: CSALTSGSRDTQYF
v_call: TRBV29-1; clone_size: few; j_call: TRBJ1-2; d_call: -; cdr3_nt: TGCAGCGTTCAACGCCGTAGCGGGCCTGTCTACACCTTC; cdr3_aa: CSVQRRSGPVYTF